This TCR beta chain stems from a study of blood T cell repertoires in COVID-19. Trimming pared 11 bases from V and 3 bases from J, leaving 19 bases between. The CDR3 is 14 residues long. Germline lookup yields CDR1 SEHNR and CDR2 FQNEAQ (reference sequence). This table comes from immunoSEQ multiplex PCR, and its TCRdb copy is limited to in-frame clones, with some not included. The sample gives under 200,000 clones, around four fifths of which show up once; roughly an eighth is in the top ten. The material sequenced was peripheral blood. The TCR sequence derives from a young man with active or convalescent COVID-19. The V call is TRBV7-9, the J call TRBJ1-1; the D gene is possibly TRBD1 (6 bases). The CDR3 here is CAGGVYGSDTEAFF. Here the CDR3 DNA reads TGTGCCGGGGGCGTTTACGGGTCGGACACTGAAGCTTTCTTT. The full variable domain, in which reference TRBV7-9 and TRBJ1-1 provide the parts outside the CDR3, is DTGVSQNPRHKITKRGQNVTFRCDPISEHNRLYWYRQTLGQGPEFLTYFQNEAQLEKSRLLSDRFSAERPKGSFSTLEIQRTEQGDSAMYLCAGGVYGSDTEAFFGQGTRLTVV.